This T cell receptor (beta chain) is drawn from a study of T cells after yellow fever vaccination (dated by TCRdb to about 2019). General notes on the study: The SMART-Seq v4 Ultra Low Input RNA kit was used to prepare libraries from fractions with low cell numbers. To track T-cell clones before and after primary and booster YFV17D yellow fever vaccination, bulk TCR alpha and beta repertoires were sequenced longitudinally. Two healthy male donors, one aged 18 to 30 and one aged 30 to 40 years, made up the cohort. Blood samples were taken at several timepoints before and after primary and secondary immunization, and bulk PBMC replicates and cell subsets were isolated.

At the junction V is shortened by 4 bases and J by 6 bases; bases outside the gene matches: 9. The germline V gene specifies SQVTM as CDR1 and ANQGSEA as CDR2. The CDR3 starts with the cysteine, ends with the phenylalanine, and has 14 residues. Only the CDR3 DNA is retained, 42 bases long and in frame from the first base. The meaning of the sample's treatment or condition label: live attenuated yellow fever vaccine strain. PBMCs were isolated from peripheral blood using a standard Ficoll-Paque protocol. Epitope-specific CD8 T cells were sorted using a dextramer loaded with the yellow fever NS4B epitope peptide, with anti-CD3 and anti-CD8 staining. RNA was extracted with TriZol from bulk PBMCs, CD4 and CD8 fractions, and dextramer-positive and dextramer-negative fractions. This clonotype appeared many times. No much larger clone exists at a distance of one base, and base qualities are not known. Synthesis of TCR cDNA relied on 5'RACE template switching, a step that introduced a universal primer site along with unique molecular identifiers. Priming for cDNA synthesis came from both the TCR alpha and TCR beta constant segments. Library amplification used two PCR steps, and the second PCR step added sample barcodes and sequencing adapters. Sequencing of libraries was performed on Illumina HiSeq 2500 (2x100 bp) or NovaSeq (2x150 bp). The paper's processing steps were these. MIGEC was used to demultiplex reads and collapse the reads into UMI consensus sequences, and MiXCR was used for V(D)J alignment. Vaccine-responding clonotypes were identified with edgeR using replicate PBMC samples, with FDR below 0.01 and a log2 fold change above 5 up to day 15 being required. Bulk clonotypes were assigned CD4 or CD8 identity according to which sequenced CD4 or CD8 repertoire held them at higher abundance. Clonotypes enriched at least 10-fold in dextramer-positive over dextramer-negative fractions were defined as NS4B-specific, and CD4-biased clonotypes were excluded. TCRdb reran the public reads through fastp at Q25 and MiXCR, keeping productive beta chains. Rows with a matching CDR3 protein are joined into one entry that keeps the most common DNA and genes. None of the V and J calls come from the authors' own analysis; TCRdb made them. The sample yields around 49,000 distinct CDR3 sequences; roughly 6.4% were counted once. In total, the top ten clones hold about 15% of the sample.

On the study overall, not on this receptor specifically: A small fraction of clonotypes appeared in both the CD4 and CD8 compartments, likely as a result of convergent recombination. After the booster, most of the clones that had expanded following primary vaccination were detected again (about 95% of CD4 and around 90% of CD8), which suggests that memory was broadly maintained. FACS-sorted repertoires could contain abundant contaminating clonotypes from the bulk population, so computational filtering was required. The secondary T-cell response was weaker than the primary response but faster, peaking on day 5 instead of day 15. The study included only two donors, which limits how far the findings can be generalized.

The sample in question was CD8+ T cells not binding an NS4B(214-222) dextramer, sorted from PBMCs, obtained 45 days after the yellow fever booster vaccination. This specimen's cell subset or site label, interpreted: NS4B epitope dextramer-negative CD8 T cells. Here the chain combines TRBV29-1 and TRBJ2-1, with 7 middle bases fitting TRBD1. The sequence derives from a man aged 25-45 years who received the YFV17D yellow fever vaccine. The CDR3 sequence is CSVARDSRGNEQFF. At the DNA level, the sequence is TGCAGCGTTGCCCGGGACAGTCGGGGCAATGAGCAGTTCTTC.